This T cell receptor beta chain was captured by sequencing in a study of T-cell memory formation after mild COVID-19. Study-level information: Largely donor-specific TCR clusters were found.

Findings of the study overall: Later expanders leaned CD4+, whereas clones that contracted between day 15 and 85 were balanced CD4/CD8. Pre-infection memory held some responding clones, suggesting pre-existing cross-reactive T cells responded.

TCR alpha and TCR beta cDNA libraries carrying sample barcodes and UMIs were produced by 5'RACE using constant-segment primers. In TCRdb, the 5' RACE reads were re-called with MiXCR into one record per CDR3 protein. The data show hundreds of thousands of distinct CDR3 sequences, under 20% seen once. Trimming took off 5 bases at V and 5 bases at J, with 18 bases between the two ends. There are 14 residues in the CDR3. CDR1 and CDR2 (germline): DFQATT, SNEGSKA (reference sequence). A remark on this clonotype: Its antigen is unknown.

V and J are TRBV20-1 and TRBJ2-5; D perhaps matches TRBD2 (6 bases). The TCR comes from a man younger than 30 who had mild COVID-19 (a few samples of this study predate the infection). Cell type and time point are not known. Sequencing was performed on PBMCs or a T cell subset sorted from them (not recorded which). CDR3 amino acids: CSAPNPPGVETQYF. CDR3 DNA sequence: TGCAGTGCTCCGAACCCCCCGGGGGTGGAGACCCAGTACTTC.